Each of the 32 T cell receptor beta chains below was sequenced from the same sample in a study of PD-L1 blockade in urothelial cancer. Profiled with immunoSEQ multiplex PCR; TCRdb holds only in-frame clones, not every one. The top ten hold around 9.3% of the sample, which has approximately 35,000 clones, about a third seen once. The input for sequencing was tumor tissue, taken before atezolizumab (anti-PD-L1) treatment. The receptors derive from a man aged 60 to 75 with urothelial cancer.

J is TRBJ2-3 and V is TRBV28; 8 bases match TRBD1. Germline V gene lookup returns CDR1 MDHEN and CDR2 SYDVKM. This CDR3 spans 14 amino acids. V lost 2 bases, J lost 6 bases, and 4 bases stayed unmatched. CDR3: CASSLQGASDTQYF. The CDR3 coding sequence is TGTGCCAGCAGTTTACAGGGGGCGTCGGATACGCAGTATTTT.

In this sample, this clone turned up many times. The chain has TRBV9 and TRBJ2-3, with D perhaps assigned TRBD1 or TRBD2 (5 bases each). V was cut by 0 bases and J by 5 bases, with 13 bases left in between. The CDR3 consists of 15 residues. Germline assignment: CDR1 SGDLS and CDR2 YYNGEE. The CDR3 nucleotides are TGTGCCAGCAGCGTAGATGGGTATGGGGGAGATACGCAGTATTTT. This encodes CASSVDGYGGDTQYF.

This clone has just a few counts. The V and J genes are TRBV30 and TRBJ1-1; no clear D. This CDR3 has 14 residues. V dropped 1 base and J dropped 4 bases, with 13 bases sitting between them. Germline CDR1 is GTSNPN and CDR2 is SVGIG (reference sequence). This chain's CDR3 is CAWSALGGSTEAFF. CDR3 coding DNA: TGTGCCTGGAGTGCCCTAGGAGGGTCCACTGAAGCTTTCTTT.

The chain recombines TRBV19 with TRBJ1-3; no clear D gene. The length of the CDR3 is 13 residues. The ends were cut back, 4 bases at V and 4 bases at J, with 8 bases in the middle. Germline V CDR1 and CDR2: LNHDA, SQIVND (reference sequence). CDR3 in DNA: TGTGCCAGTAGTAACGGACGCGGAAACACCATATATTTT. Protein product: CASSNGRGNTIYF.

This clone came up once. This chain links TRBV30 with TRBJ2-2, with D perhaps assigned TRBD1 or TRBD2 (5 bases each). This CDR3 is built from 14 residues. The germline V and J ends were trimmed by 1 base and 3 bases, with 9 bases remaining between them. The germline CDR1 and CDR2 sequences are GTSNPN and SVGIG (reference sequence). The CDR3 sequence: CAWSGGTYTGELFF. The CDR3 DNA reads as TGTGCCTGGAGTGGTGGGACCTACACCGGGGAGCTGTTTTTT.

About this clone itself: At one end the junction does not follow the germline gene, possibly because of a read error. This rearrangement joins TRBV12-5 to TRBJ2-6, with D perhaps TRBD1 or TRBD2 (5 bases each). Germline values: CDR1 LGHNT, CDR2 FRNRAP. The CDR3 has 17 residues. CDR3 sequence (DNA): TGTGCTAGTGGTTTGGAGCCTAGCTCCAGAGGGGCCAACGTCCTGATTTTC. Translating it yields CASGLEPSSRGANVLIF. The complete variable domain, with remaining parts taken from reference TRBV12-5 and TRBJ2-6, reads DARVTQTPRHKVTEMGQEVTMRCQPILGHNTVFWYRQTMMQGLELLAYFRNRAPLDDSGMPKDRFSAEMPDATLATLKIQPSEPRDSAVYFCASGLEPSSRGANVLIFGAGSRLTVL.

The chain couples TRBV30 to TRBJ1-1; 9 bases map to TRBD1. V lost 0 bases and J lost 5; bases outside the gene matches: 7. CDR1 and CDR2 from the germline V gene are GTSNPN and SVGIG (reference sequence). The CDR3 runs 15 residues. For the CDR3, the DNA is TGTGCCTGGAGTGTACGTAGGGACAGGGTGACTGAAGCTTTCTTT. This translates into CAWSVRRDRVTEAFF.

This clone has only one observation. The V and J genes are TRBV19 and TRBJ2-7; 11 bases map to TRBD1. CDR3 length: 13 residues. Looked up from germline, CDR1 is LNHDA and CDR2 is SQIVND (reference sequence). V shed 8 bases, J shed 5 bases, and the junction held 5 bases outside the gene matches. The CDR3 here is CASSGTGGHEQYF. In DNA form, the CDR3 reads TGTGCCAGTTCCGGGACAGGGGGGCACGAGCAGTACTTC.

This chain connects TRBV11-3 to TRBJ2-1; TRBD1 or TRBD2 may be the D gene (5 bases each). This CDR3 comprises 15 residues. Trimming removed 1 base at V and 6 bases at J, with 13 bases between. Germline V gene sequence: CDR1 SGHNT, CDR2 YENEEA. The CDR3 DNA sequence: TGTGCCAGCAGCTTAGTTGGGGGTTGGAGCAATGAGCAGTTCTTC. Amino acid sequence: CASSLVGGWSNEQFF.

The sample holds a few counts of this clone. The rearrangement links TRBV13 to TRBJ1-3, with a tentative D call TRBD1 (5 bases). V was pared by 6 bases and J by 0 bases, with 15 bases between. Germline V gene lookup returns CDR1 PRHDT and CDR2 FYEKMQ (reference sequence). This CDR3 is 16 amino acids long. This chain's CDR3 is CASSPGGRTSGNTIYF. The DNA for the CDR3 is TGTGCCAGCAGTCCTGGGGGACGGACCTCTGGAAACACCATATATTTT.

This clone came up a few times. The J gene is TRBJ2-2, the V gene TRBV6-8, with D perhaps TRBD1 or TRBD2 (7 bases each). The V end lost 5 bases, the J end lost 4 bases, and 14 bases lay between the germline ends. Germline values: CDR1 MNHGY, CDR2 SAAAGT. The CDR3 is 15 residues long. The chain's CDR3 is CASSGPRGGTGELFF. CDR3 nucleotide sequence: TGTGCCAGCAGTGGCCCCAGGGGGGGCACCGGGGAGCTGTTTTTT.

This clone was detected a few times. The chain employs TRBV9 and TRBJ1-4; 10 nucleotides agree with TRBD1. CDR1 SGDLS and CDR2 YYNGEE come from the germline V gene. CDR3 length: 15 amino acids. The V and J ends lost 2 bases and 8 bases, in that order; junction bases with no gene match: 6. CDR3 nucleotides: TGTGCCAGCAGCGTCCAGACAGGGGGCAAAGAAAAACTGTTTTTT. It is translated as CASSVQTGGKEKLFF.

In this sample, this clone turned up a few times. The rearrangement uses TRBV30 and TRBJ1-2; TRBD1 might be the D (5 bases). The CDR3 has 15 amino acids. Trimming left V 7 bases short and J 0 bases short, with 18 bases between. Germline V gene lookup returns CDR1 GTSNPN and CDR2 SVGIG (reference sequence). CDR3 sequence: CAYSGQGLPNYGYTF. Here the CDR3 DNA reads TGTGCCTATTCAGGCCAGGGTTTACCTAACTATGGCTACACCTTC.

This chain joins TRBV6-8 and TRBJ1-2; maybe TRBD1 (5 bases). CDR1 MNHGY and CDR2 SAAAGT come from the germline V gene. The CDR3 covers 13 residues. The V and J ends lost 5 bases and 4 bases respectively, with 11 bases between them. CDR3 region: CASSARQSYGYTF. The CDR3 DNA reads TGTGCCAGCAGTGCCCGACAGTCCTATGGCTACACCTTC.

J is TRBJ2-6 and V is TRBV5-1; the D gene is possibly TRBD1 (5 bases). With 3 bases removed from V and 1 base from J, the gap between germline ends came to 8 bases. The CDR3 extends over 15 amino acids. Germline values: CDR1 SGHRS, CDR2 YFSETQ. The CDR3: CASSSQGSGANVLTF. The DNA for the CDR3 is TGCGCCAGCAGCTCCCAGGGATCTGGGGCCAACGTCCTGACTTTC.

This chain uses TRBV5-1 with TRBJ1-3; D gene unclear. Germline V gene sequence: CDR1 SGHRS, CDR2 YFSETQ. The CDR3 is 16 amino acids. V lost 2 bases and J lost 0, with 12 bases in between. The CDR3 DNA is TGCGCCAGCAGCTTAGAGGGTAGAGGCTCTGGAAACACCATATATTTT. Its translation is CASSLEGRGSGNTIYF.

This chain joins TRBV10-3 and TRBJ1-2, with 8 bases identical to TRBD1. The CDR3 is 16 residues long. Germline V gives CDR1 ENHRY, CDR2 SYGVKD. Losses at the gene ends were 0 bases for V and 5 bases for J; bases not matched to a gene: 8. CDR3 sequence: CAISESLTGEVYGYTF. The CDR3 bases are TGTGCCATCAGTGAGTCTCTGACAGGGGAGGTATATGGCTACACCTTC.

The chain employs TRBV28 and TRBJ2-5; D is unresolved. The V end was cut by 5 bases, the J end by 4 bases, with 8 bases between. Germline V CDR1 and CDR2: MDHEN, SYDVKM. The CDR3 spans 12 residues. CDR3 nucleotides: TGTGCCAGCAGTCTAAGTATAGAGACCCAGTACTTC. This translates into CASSLSIETQYF.

This clone was counted between two and nine times. This rearrangement joins TRBV2 to TRBJ2-5, with 8 bases lining up with TRBD2. With V trimmed by 9 bases and J by 1 base, 4 bases remained unmatched. The CDR3 is made up of 13 amino acids. CDR1 is SNHLY, CDR2 FYNNEI, per germline. CDR3 in DNA: TGTGCCAGTAGCGGGGATCGCCAAGAGACCCAGTACTTC. Protein sequence: CASSGDRQETQYF.

This clone has at least ten counts. The chain combines TRBV11-3 with TRBJ1-1; 8 bases map to TRBD1. Germline V gene data show CDR1 as SGHNT and CDR2 as YENEEA. CDR3 length: 15 residues. V trimming: 2 bases; J trimming: 6 bases; junction bases outside the gene matches: 8. In DNA, the CDR3 is TGTGCCAGCAGCTTATGGAGGACAGGGCGGCCTGAAGCTTTCTTT. Translating it yields CASSLWRTGRPEAFF. Looking up the rest from reference TRBV11-3 and TRBJ1-1 gives the full variable domain: EAGVVQSPRYKIIEKKQPVAFWCNPISGHNTLYWYLQNLGQGPELLIRYENEEAVDDSQLPKDRFSAERLKGVDSTLKIQPAELGDSAVYLCASSLWRTGRPEAFFGQGTRLTVV.

The chain carries TRBV28 and TRBJ2-7; 7 bases are a match to TRBD1. Losses at the gene ends were 5 bases for V and 2 bases for J; bases not matched to a gene: 9. The CDR3 runs 15 residues. CDR1 is MDHEN, CDR2 SYDVKM, per germline. The CDR3 bases are TGTGCCAGCAGTAGTCCGGGACAGAATACCTACGAGCAGTACTTC. Translated, it gives CASSSPGQNTYEQYF.

This clone was observed a handful of times. This rearrangement joins TRBV29-1 to TRBJ1-1; D gene unclear. The CDR3 spans 13 residues. The germline V and J ends were trimmed by 2 bases and 0 bases, with 7 bases remaining between them. Looked up from germline, CDR1 is SQVTM and CDR2 is ANQGSEA. The CDR3: CSVERQLNTEAFF. In DNA, the CDR3 is TGCAGCGTTGAAAGGCAGCTGAACACTGAAGCTTTCTTT.

This chain uses TRBV19 with TRBJ1-1, with D possibly being TRBD1 (5 bases). Trimming left V 10 bases short and J 0 bases short, with 15 bases between. Germline V gene data show CDR1 as LNHDA and CDR2 as SQIVND (reference sequence). The CDR3 consists of 14 residues. As DNA, the CDR3 is TGTGCCACCAAGGGGAGTGCTATGAACACTGAAGCTTTCTTT. Translated: CATKGSAMNTEAFF.

This rearrangement joins TRBV9 to TRBJ2-1; 7 bases fit TRBD2. CDR3 length: 14 amino acids. V was clipped by 4 bases and J by 6 bases; unmatched bases: 7. The germline CDR1 and CDR2 sequences are SGDLS and YYNGEE. CDR3 amino acids: CASSTGLLANEQFF. CDR3 nucleotide sequence: TGTGCCAGCAGCACGGGACTACTAGCCAATGAGCAGTTCTTC. The whole variable domain, remainder taken from reference TRBV9 and TRBJ2-1, is DSGVTQTPKHLITATGQRVTLRCSPRSGDLSVYWYQQSLDQGLQFLIQYYNGEERAKGNILERFSAQQFPDLHSELNLSSLELGDSALYFCASSTGLLANEQFFGPGTRLTVL.

The chain recombines TRBV28 with TRBJ2-3; 7 bases map to TRBD1. The V and J ends lost 4 bases and 1 base, in that order; junction bases with no gene match: 17. Germline-derived CDR1 and CDR2 are MDHEN and SYDVKM. This CDR3 is built from 19 residues. The CDR3 reads CASSSGQAAGLVRTDTQYF. CDR3 in DNA: TGTGCCAGCAGTTCCGGACAGGCGGCCGGATTAGTTCGCACAGATACGCAGTATTTT. Based on the CDR3 plus reference TRBV28 and TRBJ2-3, the full variable domain is DVKVTQSSRYLVKRTGEKVFLECVQDMDHENMFWYRQDPGLGLRLIYFSYDVKMKEKGDIPEGYSVSREKKERFSLILESASTNQTSMYLCASSSGQAAGLVRTDTQYFGPGTRLTVL.

V is TRBV7-5 and J is TRBJ2-1; TRBD2, the table's D call, was not compared with the DNA. TRBV7-5 is deemed a pseudogene. The CDR3 contains 17 residues. The CDR3: CASSLDGGLAGRHEQFF. The CDR3 coding sequence is TGTGCCAGCAGCTTAGATGGAGGACTAGCGGGCCGCCATGAGCAGTTCTTC.

This clone came up a few times. CDR3 coding DNA: TGTGCCAGCAGCTCCCTCCGGGAGCTGTTTTTT. It yields the protein CASSSLRELFF. The rearrangement uses TRBV14 and TRBJ2-2; D uncertain. With 5 bases removed from V and 9 bases from J, the gap between germline ends came to 7 bases. The germline V gene has CDR1 SGHDN and CDR2 FVKESK. The CDR3 sequence is 11 residues long.

The table lists this clone with a few counts. The chain joins TRBV25-1 to TRBJ1-3; D perhaps matches TRBD1 (5 bases). Germline-derived CDR1 and CDR2 are MGHDK and SYGVNS. V lost 2 bases, J lost 1 base, and 9 bases lay in between. The length of the CDR3 is 15 residues. For the CDR3, the DNA is TGTGCCAGCAGTGAACCCGGGACTTCTGGAAACACCATATATTTT. It specifies CASSEPGTSGNTIYF. The full variable domain, completed using reference TRBV25-1 and TRBJ1-3, is EADIYQTPRYLVIGTGKKITLECSQTMGHDKMYWYQQDPGMELHLIHYSYGVNSTEKGDLSSESTVSRIRTEHFPLTLESARPSHTSQYLCASSEPGTSGNTIYFGEGSWLTVV.

The V call is TRBV6-8, the J call TRBJ2-5, with TRBD1 identical over 8 bases. V lost 4 bases, J lost 1 base, and 5 bases stayed unmatched. Per germline, CDR1 MNHGY and CDR2 SAAAGT. CDR3 length: 15 amino acids. Here the CDR3 reads CASSFRRGPQETQYF. CDR3 DNA sequence: TGTGCCAGCAGTTTTCGCAGGGGGCCCCAAGAGACCCAGTACTTC.

The sample holds a few counts of this clone. Other DNA variants within this sample encode the same CDR3. The V and J genes are TRBV29-1 and TRBJ2-5; D might be TRBD2 (5 bases). This CDR3 is 13 amino acids long. Germline CDR1 is SQVTM and CDR2 is ANQGSEA. V gave up 7 bases and J gave up 2 bases, with 14 bases separating them. The CDR3 DNA follows: TGCAGCGCCGCGGGTGGGTTACAAGAGACCCAGTACTTC. Translation gives CSAAGGLQETQYF.

The V call is TRBV18, the J call TRBJ2-5, with 11 positions matching TRBD1. The CDR3 contains 17 residues. CDR1 and CDR2 (germline): KGHSH, LQKENI. V shed 3 bases and J 2 bases; nucleotides not matched to a gene: 8. The CDR3 DNA sequence: TGTGCCAGCTCACCCGGACAGGGGGCCATGAGGCAAGAGACCCAGTACTTC. The encoded protein is CASSPGQGAMRQETQYF. The variable domain in full, completed from reference TRBV18 and TRBJ2-5, reads NAGVMQNPRHLVRRRGQEARLRCSPMKGHSHVYWYRQLPEEGLKFMVYLQKENIIDESGMPKERFSAEFPKEGPSILRIQQVVRGDSAAYFCASSPGQGAMRQETQYFGPGTRLLVL.

This clone was detected many times. This rearrangement joins TRBV6-8 to TRBJ1-4, with 7 bases identical to TRBD1. CDR3 length: 17 amino acids. Per the germline V gene, CDR1 is MNHGY and CDR2 is SAAAGT. The V and J ends lost 4 bases and 3 bases, in that order; junction bases with no gene match: 11. The CDR3 coding sequence is TGTGCCAGCAGTTTTACACGACAGGGCTTCTCTAATGAAAAACTGTTTTTT. This sequence encodes CASSFTRQGFSNEKLFF.